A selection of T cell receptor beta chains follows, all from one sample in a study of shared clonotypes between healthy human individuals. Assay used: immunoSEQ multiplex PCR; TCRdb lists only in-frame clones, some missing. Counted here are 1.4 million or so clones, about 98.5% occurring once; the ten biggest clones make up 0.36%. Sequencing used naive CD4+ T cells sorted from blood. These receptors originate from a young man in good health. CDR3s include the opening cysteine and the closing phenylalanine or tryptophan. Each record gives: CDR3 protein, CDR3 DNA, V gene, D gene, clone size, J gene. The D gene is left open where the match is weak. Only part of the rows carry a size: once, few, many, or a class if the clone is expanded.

CDR3: CASSNSGANVLTF
DNA: TGTGCCAGCAGCAACTCTGGGGCCAACGTCCTGACTTTC
V: TRBV11-2
D: -
size: -
J: TRBJ2-6

CDR3: CASSLIGGAWETQYF
DNA: TGTGCCAGCAGCTTAATTGGGGGAGCGTGGGAGACCCAGTACTTC
V: TRBV7-3
D: -
size: -
J: TRBJ2-5

CDR3: CASSEQVWDEQYF
DNA: TGCGCCAGCAGTGAACAGGTTTGGGACGAGCAGTACTTC
V: TRBV10-1
D: -
size: -
J: TRBJ2-7

CDR3: CSVDGQGGTNTEAFF
DNA: TGCAGCGTTGACGGGCAGGGAGGAACTAACACTGAAGCTTTCTTT
V: TRBV29-1
D: -
size: -
J: TRBJ1-1

CDR3: CAISESNRDGGVYGYTF
DNA: TGTGCCATCAGTGAGTCCAATAGGGATGGAGGGGTCTATGGCTACACCTTC
V: TRBV10-3
D: -
size: -
J: TRBJ1-2

CDR3: CASSPGPREDGYTF
DNA: TGTGCCAGCAGCCCGGGACCTCGAGAGGATGGCTACACCTTC
V: TRBV7-3
D: -
size: -
J: TRBJ1-2

CDR3: CASSLYLMTEPYEQYF
DNA: TGTGCCAGCAGTTTATACCTTATGACCGAGCCCTACGAGCAGTACTTC
V: TRBV28
D: -
size: -
J: TRBJ2-7

CDR3: CSGKSGNTIYF
DNA: TGCAGCGGGAAATCCGGAAACACCATATATTTT
V: TRBV20-1
D: -
size: -
J: TRBJ1-3

CDR3: CATTSDSGNTIYF
DNA: TGTGCCACCACCTCGGACTCTGGAAACACCATATATTTT
V: TRBV5-5
D: -
size: -
J: TRBJ1-3

CDR3: CASSPAGPARGQYF
DNA: TGTGCCAGCAGCCCAGCGGGACCAGCTAGGGGGCAGTACTTC
V: TRBV7-2
D: TRBD2
size: -
J: TRBJ2-7

CDR3: CSGARGALYNEQFF
DNA: TGCAGCGGGGCCAGGGGGGCCCTCTACAATGAGCAGTTCTTC
V: TRBV29-1
D: -
size: -
J: TRBJ2-1

CDR3: CASSYYWNSQETQYF
DNA: TGTGCCAGCAGTTACTATTGGAACAGCCAAGAGACCCAGTACTTC
V: TRBV6-5
D: -
size: -
J: TRBJ2-5

CDR3: CASSLGYRGQETQYF
DNA: TGTGCCAGCAGCTTAGGATACAGGGGGCAAGAGACCCAGTACTTC
V: TRBV7-6
D: TRBD1
size: -
J: TRBJ2-5

CDR3: CASSPGSLGFF
DNA: TGTGCCAGCTCACCGGGTAGTTTAGGATTCTTC
V: TRBV18
D: -
size: -
J: TRBJ2-1

CDR3: CASSFNGRNTGELFF
DNA: TGTGCCAGCAGTTTTAACGGGAGGAACACCGGGGAGCTGTTTTTT
V: TRBV27
D: -
size: once
J: TRBJ2-2

CDR3: CASSTPADRVAQPQHF
DNA: TGTGCCAGTAGTACACCGGCTGACAGGGTGGCTCAGCCCCAGCATTTT
V: TRBV19
D: TRBD1
size: -
J: TRBJ1-5

CDR3: CASSFGLAGPRMEQYF
DNA: TGTGCCAGCAGCTTCGGACTAGCGGGACCGCGGATGGAGCAGTACTTC
V: TRBV11-2
D: TRBD2
size: -
J: TRBJ2-7